This T cell receptor (beta chain) originates from a study of vaccination and CD4 T cells after COVID-19 (dated by TCRdb to between 2021 and 2022). For the wider study: Every convalescent patient had a positive nasal swab PCR test for SARS-CoV-2, with mild disease in 9 or 10 patients and severe disease in one. In the convalescent cohort there were six males and four females, among whom were two Hispanic individuals, seven Caucasians, two Asians and one multiracial person. Each participant got two doses of either the Pfizer-BioNTech BNT162b2 vaccine (n=8) or the Moderna mRNA-1273 vaccine (n=2). Post-COVID blood samples from convalescent patients were collected a median of roughly 100 days after diagnosis, with a range of roughly 35 to 180 days. The time from the second vaccine dose to post-vaccine blood sampling had a median of around 72 days and ranged from about 12 to 241 days. Overlapping spike peptide pools from SARS-CoV-2 and from the common cold coronaviruses HCoV-NL63, HCoV-OC43 and HCoV-229E were used as culture stimuli. Control cultures used a CEFX viral epitope pool as positive control, an HIV-1 Nef peptide pool as negative control, or no peptide. The spike-specific CD4+ TCR repertoire was compared before and after mRNA vaccination in approximately 9 COVID-19 convalescent patients and several infection-naive healthy vaccine recipients.

The method behind the library was PCR. TCR sequencing of DNA from cultured CD4+ T cells used the Oncomine TCR Beta short-read assay at the Johns Hopkins FTIC core. Genomic DNA was extracted from the cultured CD4+ T cells with the QIAamp micro DNA kit. The Oncomine TCR Beta libraries from cultured CD4+ T cells were pooled using unique dual indexes and then sequenced on an Illumina iSeq 100. The study's processing was this. Non-productive sequences were filtered out, and CDR3s that did not start with C, did not end with F or W, or were shorter than 7 amino acids were discarded. The MANAFEST web application was used to identify antigen-specific clonotypes by comparing peptide-stimulated wells against reference wells and other culture wells. Positive clones required FDR below 0.05, an odds ratio above 5, and productive frequency above 0.1% in at least two of three replicate wells. Cross-reactive clonotypes were defined as significantly expanded in both SARS-CoV-2 spike wells and at least one common cold coronavirus spike condition. CDR3 homology was assessed with Levenshtein distances (stringdist) and unrooted phylogenetic trees (ape) in R version 3.6.1. The public reads were reprocessed in TCRdb via fastp at Q25 and MiXCR, keeping in-frame beta chains. Each CDR3 protein appears once, grouped with its most common genes and DNA. These V and J calls are TCRdb output, not the study's own analysis. Across this sample there are 20,000 or so distinct CDR3 sequences, with 55% seen only once. The ten biggest clones cover 6.5% to 7.5% of the sample.

This specimen's treatment or condition label, per the study, means: 10-day PBMC culture with coronavirus spike peptide pools or control peptides (ViraFEST assay). The ViraFEST assay was used in the study, in which antigen-specific T cells were expanded with peptide pools and expanded clonotypes were subsequently identified by TCR sequencing. The convalescent patients' positive SARS-CoV-2 PCR tests fell between March and December 2020, which was before the Alpha, Beta and Delta variants emerged in the United States. PBMCs were cultured at around 2.2 million per well in IMDM supplemented with approximately 5.3% human AB serum and around 9.5 IU/ml IL-2, with approximately 10 ug/ml peptide pools added. On days 3 and 7, half of the culture medium was replaced with fresh IL-2-containing medium. Once the cells had been in culture for ten to eleven days, the EasySep CD4+ T cell isolation kit was used to isolate CD4+ T cells by negative selection. Ficoll-Paque Plus gradient centrifugation was used to isolate PBMCs from whole blood, and the isolated PBMCs were then either used fresh or cryopreserved at -140C. Culture conditions were generally each tested in triplicate wells.

This clonotype was counted only a few times. Its binding antigen is unknown. The input lacks base qualities; no much larger clone sits a single base away. Overall results and qualifications from the work: Of the vaccine-specific clones found in convalescent patients, nearly all (304 of 307) were mono-reactive for SARS-CoV-2 spike instead of being cross-reactive with common cold coronaviruses. The study included relatively few convalescent patients and did not analyze early timepoints after natural infection. The median number of SARS-CoV-2-reactive clonotypes rose from around 20 after infection to 30 to 45 after vaccination, but the change was not significant. Among the post-vaccine SARS-CoV-2-reactive clones in convalescent patients, a median 86.3% showed up only after vaccination, which suggests vaccine-specific priming.

Sequenced sample: CD4+ T cells from blood, cultured in vitro. This TCR derives from a human donor who had recovered from COVID-19.

The DNA is as follows: TGCGCCAGCAGTGATACAGGGGTAGAGACCCAGTACTTC. This codes for CASSDTGVETQYF. The chain couples TRBV10-1 to TRBJ2-5, and TRBD1 aligns with 7 junction nucleotides. The CDR3 runs 13 residues from the cysteine to the phenylalanine. Here the CDR3 DNA is all that survives: 39 bases in frame from base 1. Trimming accounts for 3 bases at V and 4 bases at J, while the number of junction bases matched to no gene is 2. CDR1 and CDR2 are drawn from the germline V gene (reference sequence): WNHNN, SYGVQD.